This T cell receptor (beta chain) was captured in a study of beta chain features in type 1 diabetes. Points from the study as a whole: Moderate yet significant TCRB CDR3 shortening was seen in Type 1 diabetes patients in all four CD4+ subsets.

TCRB transcripts that were expressed got sequenced, as all of the isolated RNA had been reverse transcribed. Some clones are missing from TCRdb's copy, which holds only in-frame ones; the method was immunoSEQ multiplex PCR. Of some 700,000 clones listed, around an eighth are singletons. About this clone: As yet, its antigen is unknown.

Germline CDR1 is LNHDA and CDR2 is SQIVND (reference sequence). The CDR3 covers 13 residues. Trimming removed 4 bases at V and 6 bases at J, with 9 bases between. Sequenced material: naive CD4+ T cells from blood. The TCR was taken from a man in his late teens or twenties with type 1 diabetes. The genes are TRBV19 and TRBJ2-2; no clear D gene. The CDR3 loop reads CASSTRAAGELFF. CDR3 coding DNA: TGTGCCAGTAGTACCCGGGCTGCCGGGGAGCTGTTTTTT.